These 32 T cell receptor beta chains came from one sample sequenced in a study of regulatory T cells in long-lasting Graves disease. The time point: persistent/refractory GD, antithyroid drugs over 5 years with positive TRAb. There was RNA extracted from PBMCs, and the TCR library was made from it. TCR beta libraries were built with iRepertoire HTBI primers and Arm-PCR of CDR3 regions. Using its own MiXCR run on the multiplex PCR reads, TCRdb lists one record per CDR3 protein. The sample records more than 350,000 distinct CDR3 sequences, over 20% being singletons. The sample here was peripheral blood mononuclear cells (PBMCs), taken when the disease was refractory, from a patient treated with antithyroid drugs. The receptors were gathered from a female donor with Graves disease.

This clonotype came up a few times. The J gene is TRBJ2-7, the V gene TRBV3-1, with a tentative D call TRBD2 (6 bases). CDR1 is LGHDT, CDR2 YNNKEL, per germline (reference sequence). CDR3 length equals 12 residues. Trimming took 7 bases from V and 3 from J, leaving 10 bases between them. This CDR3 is CASMDYRYEQYF. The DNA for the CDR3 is TGTGCCAGCATGGACTATCGCTACGAGCAGTACTTC.

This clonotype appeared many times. The CDR3 region is CASSFQLGNTEAFF. The CDR3 DNA sequence: TGTGCCAGCAGCTTTCAGCTCGGGAACACTGAAGCTTTCTTT. The chain employs TRBV5-5 and TRBJ1-1; D ambiguous. The germline CDR1 and CDR2 sequences are SGHKS and YYEKEE (reference sequence). Trimming took 2 bases from V and 1 from J, leaving 9 bases between them. CDR3 length: 14 residues.

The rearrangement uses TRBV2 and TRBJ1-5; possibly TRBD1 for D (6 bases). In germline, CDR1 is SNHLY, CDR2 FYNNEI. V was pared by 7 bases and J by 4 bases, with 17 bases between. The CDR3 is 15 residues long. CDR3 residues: CASTPDGRGNQPQHF. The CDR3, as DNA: TGTGCCAGCACTCCAGACGGCAGGGGAAATCAGCCCCAGCATTTT.

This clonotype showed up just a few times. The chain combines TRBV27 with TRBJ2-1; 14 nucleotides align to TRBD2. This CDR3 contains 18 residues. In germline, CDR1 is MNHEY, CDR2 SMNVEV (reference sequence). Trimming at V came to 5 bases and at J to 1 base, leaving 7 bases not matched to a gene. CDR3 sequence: CASSPGLAGVRSYNEQFF. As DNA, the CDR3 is TGTGCCAGCAGTCCGGGACTAGCGGGAGTTAGGTCCTACAATGAGCAGTTCTTC.

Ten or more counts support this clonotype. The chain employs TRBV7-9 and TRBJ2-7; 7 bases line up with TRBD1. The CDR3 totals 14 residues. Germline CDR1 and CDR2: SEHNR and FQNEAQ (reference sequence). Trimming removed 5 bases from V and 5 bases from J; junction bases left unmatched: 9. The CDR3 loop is CASSPSTGWDEQYF. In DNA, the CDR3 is TGTGCCAGCAGCCCATCGACAGGGTGGGACGAGCAGTACTTC. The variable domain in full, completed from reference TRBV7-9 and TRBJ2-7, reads DTGVSQNPRHKITKRGQNVTFRCDPISEHNRLYWYRQTLGQGPEFLTYFQNEAQLEKSRLLSDRFSAERPKGSFSTLEIQRTEQGDSAMYLCASSPSTGWDEQYFGPGTRLTVT.

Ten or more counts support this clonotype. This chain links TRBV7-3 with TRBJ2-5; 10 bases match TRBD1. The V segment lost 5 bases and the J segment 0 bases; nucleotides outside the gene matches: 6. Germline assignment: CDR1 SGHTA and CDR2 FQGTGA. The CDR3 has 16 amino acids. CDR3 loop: CASSPGTGANQETQYF. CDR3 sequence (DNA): TGTGCCAGCAGCCCGGGGACAGGGGCCAACCAAGAGACCCAGTACTTC. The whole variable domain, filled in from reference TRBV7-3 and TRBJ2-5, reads GAGVSQTPSNKVTEKGKYVELRCDPISGHTALYWYRQSLGQGPEFLIYFQGTGAADDSGLPNDRFFAVRPEGSVSTLKIQRTERGDSAVYLCASSPGTGANQETQYFGPGTRLLVL.

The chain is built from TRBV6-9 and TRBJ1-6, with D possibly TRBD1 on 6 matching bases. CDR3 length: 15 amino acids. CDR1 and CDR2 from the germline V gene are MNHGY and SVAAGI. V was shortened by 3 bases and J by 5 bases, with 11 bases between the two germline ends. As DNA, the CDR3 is TGTGCCAGCAGTTACGGGGGGGCGGATAATTCACCCCTCCACTTT. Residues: CASSYGGADNSPLHF.

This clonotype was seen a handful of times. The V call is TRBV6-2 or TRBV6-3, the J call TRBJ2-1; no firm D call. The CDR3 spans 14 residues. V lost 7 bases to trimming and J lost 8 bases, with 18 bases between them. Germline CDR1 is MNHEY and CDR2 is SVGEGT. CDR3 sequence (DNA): TGTGCCAGCACCAGAAGGCAGGCCTGGGATGAGCAGTTCTTC. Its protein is CASTRRQAWDEQFF.

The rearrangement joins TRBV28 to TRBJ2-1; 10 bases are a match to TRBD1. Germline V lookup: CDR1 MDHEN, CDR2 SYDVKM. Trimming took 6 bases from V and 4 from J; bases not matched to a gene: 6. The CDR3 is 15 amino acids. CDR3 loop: CASRTTGGGYNEQFF. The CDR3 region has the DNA TGTGCCAGCAGAACGACAGGGGGCGGATACAATGAGCAGTTCTTC.

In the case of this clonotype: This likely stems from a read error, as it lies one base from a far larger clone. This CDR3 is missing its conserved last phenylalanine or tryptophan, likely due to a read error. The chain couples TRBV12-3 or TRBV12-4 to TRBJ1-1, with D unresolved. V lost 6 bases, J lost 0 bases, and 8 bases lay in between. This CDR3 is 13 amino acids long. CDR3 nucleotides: TGTGCCAGCAGACCGACGGTGAACACTGAAGCTTTCCTT. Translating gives CASRPTVNTEAFL.

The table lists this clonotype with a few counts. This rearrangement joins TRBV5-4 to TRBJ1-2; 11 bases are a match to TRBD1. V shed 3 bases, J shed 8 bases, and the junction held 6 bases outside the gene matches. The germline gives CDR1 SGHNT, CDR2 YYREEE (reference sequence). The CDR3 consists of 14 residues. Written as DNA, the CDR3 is TGTGCCAGCAGCTGGGGACAGGGGGAGAGGGGCTACACCTTC. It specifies CASSWGQGERGYTF.

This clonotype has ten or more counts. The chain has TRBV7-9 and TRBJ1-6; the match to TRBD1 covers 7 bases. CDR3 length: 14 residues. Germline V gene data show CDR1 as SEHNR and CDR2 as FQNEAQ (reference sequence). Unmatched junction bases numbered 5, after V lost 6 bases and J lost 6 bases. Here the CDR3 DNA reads TGTGCCAGCAGTGAACAGGGGCCTAATTCACCCCTCCACTTT. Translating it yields CASSEQGPNSPLHF.

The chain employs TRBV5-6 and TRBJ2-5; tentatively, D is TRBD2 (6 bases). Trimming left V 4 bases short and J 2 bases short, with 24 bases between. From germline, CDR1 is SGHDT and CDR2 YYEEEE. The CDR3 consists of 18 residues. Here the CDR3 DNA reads TGTGCCAGCAGCCGTGAGGCCCTTCTGGCGGGGACTCAAGAGACCCAGTACTTC. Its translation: CASSREALLAGTQETQYF.

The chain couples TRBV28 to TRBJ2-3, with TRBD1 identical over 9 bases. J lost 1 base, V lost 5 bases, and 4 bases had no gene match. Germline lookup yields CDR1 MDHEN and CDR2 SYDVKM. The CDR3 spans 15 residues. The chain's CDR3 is CASSRDRVGTDTQYF. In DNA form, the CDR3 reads TGTGCCAGCAGTCGGGACAGGGTAGGCACAGATACGCAGTATTTT.

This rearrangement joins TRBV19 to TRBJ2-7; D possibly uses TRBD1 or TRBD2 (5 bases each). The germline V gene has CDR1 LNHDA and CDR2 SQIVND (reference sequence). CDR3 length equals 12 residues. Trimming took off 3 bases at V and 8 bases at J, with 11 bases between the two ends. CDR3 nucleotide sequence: TGTGCCAGTAGTATTGGGGGAATGAAGCAGTACTTC. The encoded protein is CASSIGGMKQYF.

CDR3 region: CASSAWLSGNIQYF. The CDR3 DNA reads TGTGCCAGCAGTGCTTGGCTTAGCGGGAACATTCAGTACTTC. The chain couples TRBV5-4 to TRBJ2-4; 7 bases are a match to TRBD2. V gave up 5 bases and J gave up 7 bases; unmatched junction bases: 9. CDR1 is SGHNT, CDR2 YYREEE, per germline (reference sequence). The CDR3 runs to 14 residues.

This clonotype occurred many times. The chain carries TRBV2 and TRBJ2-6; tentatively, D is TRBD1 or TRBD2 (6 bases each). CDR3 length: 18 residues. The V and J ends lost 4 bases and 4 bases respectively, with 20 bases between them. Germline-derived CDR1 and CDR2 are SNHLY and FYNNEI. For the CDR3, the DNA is TGTGCCAGCAGTGCGGGCAGGGGACTCTCTGGGGGGGCCAACGTCCTGACTTTC. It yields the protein CASSAGRGLSGGANVLTF.

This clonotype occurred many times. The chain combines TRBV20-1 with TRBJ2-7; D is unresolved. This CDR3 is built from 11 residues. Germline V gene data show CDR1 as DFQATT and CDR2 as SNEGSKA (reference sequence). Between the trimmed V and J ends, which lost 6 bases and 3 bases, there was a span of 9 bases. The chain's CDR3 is CSADGSYEQYF. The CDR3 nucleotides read TGCAGTGCCGATGGTAGCTACGAGCAGTACTTC.

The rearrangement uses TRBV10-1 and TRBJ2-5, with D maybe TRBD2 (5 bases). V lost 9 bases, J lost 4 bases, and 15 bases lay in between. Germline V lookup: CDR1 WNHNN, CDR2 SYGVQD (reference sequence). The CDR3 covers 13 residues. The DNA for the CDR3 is TGCGCCAGTTCGCGGGCCTGGGGAGAGACCCAGTACTTC. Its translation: CASSRAWGETQYF.

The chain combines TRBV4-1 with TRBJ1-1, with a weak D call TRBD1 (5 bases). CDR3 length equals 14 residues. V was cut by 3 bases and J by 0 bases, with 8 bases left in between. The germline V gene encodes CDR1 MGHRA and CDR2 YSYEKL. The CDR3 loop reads CASSQGPMNTEAFF. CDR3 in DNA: TGCGCCAGCAGCCAGGGACCGATGAACACTGAAGCTTTCTTT.

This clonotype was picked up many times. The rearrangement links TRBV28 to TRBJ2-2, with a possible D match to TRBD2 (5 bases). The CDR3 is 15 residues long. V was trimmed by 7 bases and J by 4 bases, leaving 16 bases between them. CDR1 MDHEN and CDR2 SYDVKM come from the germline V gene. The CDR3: CASIQRRQFTGELFF. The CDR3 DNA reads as TGTGCCAGCATCCAGAGGAGGCAGTTCACCGGGGAGCTGTTTTTT. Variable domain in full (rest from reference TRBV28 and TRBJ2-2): DVKVTQSSRYLVKRTGEKVFLECVQDMDHENMFWYRQDPGLGLRLIYFSYDVKMKEKGDIPEGYSVSREKKERFSLILESASTNQTSMYLCASIQRRQFTGELFFGEGSRLTVL.

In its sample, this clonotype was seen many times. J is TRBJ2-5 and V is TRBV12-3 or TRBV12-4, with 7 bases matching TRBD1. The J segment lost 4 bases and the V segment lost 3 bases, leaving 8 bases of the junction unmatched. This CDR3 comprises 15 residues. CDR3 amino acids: CASSFGTAAPETQYF. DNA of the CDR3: TGTGCCAGCAGTTTTGGGACAGCAGCTCCAGAGACCCAGTACTTC.

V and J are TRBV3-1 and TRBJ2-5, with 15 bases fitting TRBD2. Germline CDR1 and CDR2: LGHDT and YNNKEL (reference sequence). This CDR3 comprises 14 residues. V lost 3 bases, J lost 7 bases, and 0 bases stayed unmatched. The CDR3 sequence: CASSQGLAGGTQYF. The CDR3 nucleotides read TGTGCCAGCAGCCAGGGACTAGCGGGAGGGACCCAGTACTTC.

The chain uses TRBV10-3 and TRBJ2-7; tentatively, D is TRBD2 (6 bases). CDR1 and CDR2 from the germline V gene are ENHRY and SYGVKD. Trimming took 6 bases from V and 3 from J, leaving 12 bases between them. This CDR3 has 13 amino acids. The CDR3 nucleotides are TGTGCCATCAGCTCCGTGGGGGGCTACGAGCAGTACTTC. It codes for CAISSVGGYEQYF.

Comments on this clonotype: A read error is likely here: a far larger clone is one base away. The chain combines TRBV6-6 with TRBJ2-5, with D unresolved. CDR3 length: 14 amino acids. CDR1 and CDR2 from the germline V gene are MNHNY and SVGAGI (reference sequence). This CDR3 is CASSYSDSQETRYF. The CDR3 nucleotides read TGTGCCAGCAGTTACTCGGATAGCCAAGAGACCCGGTACTTC.

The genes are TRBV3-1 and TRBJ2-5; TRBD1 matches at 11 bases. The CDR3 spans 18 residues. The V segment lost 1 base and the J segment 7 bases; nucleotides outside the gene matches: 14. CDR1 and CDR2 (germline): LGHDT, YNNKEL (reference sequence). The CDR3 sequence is CASSQGPPGQGGEGTQYF. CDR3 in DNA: TGTGCCAGCAGCCAAGGGCCTCCGGGACAGGGGGGCGAAGGGACCCAGTACTTC.

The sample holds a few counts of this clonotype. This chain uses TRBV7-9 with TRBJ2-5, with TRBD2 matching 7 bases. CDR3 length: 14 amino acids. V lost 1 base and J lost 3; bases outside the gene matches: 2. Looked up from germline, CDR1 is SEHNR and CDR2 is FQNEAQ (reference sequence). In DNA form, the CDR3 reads TGTGCCAGCAGCTTAGTTGGGGGGGAAGAGACCCAGTACTTC. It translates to CASSLVGGEETQYF. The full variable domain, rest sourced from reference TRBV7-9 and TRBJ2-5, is DTGVSQNPRHKITKRGQNVTFRCDPISEHNRLYWYRQTLGQGPEFLTYFQNEAQLEKSRLLSDRFSAERPKGSFSTLEIQRTEQGDSAMYLCASSLVGGEETQYFGPGTRLLVL.

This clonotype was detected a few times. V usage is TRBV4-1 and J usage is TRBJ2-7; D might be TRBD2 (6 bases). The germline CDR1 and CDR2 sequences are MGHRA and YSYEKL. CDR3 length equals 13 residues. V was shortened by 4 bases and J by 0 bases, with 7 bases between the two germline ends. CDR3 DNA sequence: TGCGCCAGCAGCCCTAGCGCCTCCTACGAGCAGTACTTC. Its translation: CASSPSASYEQYF.

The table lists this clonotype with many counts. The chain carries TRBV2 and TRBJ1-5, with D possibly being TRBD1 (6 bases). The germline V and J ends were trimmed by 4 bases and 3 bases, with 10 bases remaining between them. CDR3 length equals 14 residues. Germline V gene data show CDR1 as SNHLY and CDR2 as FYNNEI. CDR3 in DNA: TGTGCCAGCAGTGTTCAGGGACACAATCAGCCCCAGCATTTT. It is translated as CASSVQGHNQPQHF.

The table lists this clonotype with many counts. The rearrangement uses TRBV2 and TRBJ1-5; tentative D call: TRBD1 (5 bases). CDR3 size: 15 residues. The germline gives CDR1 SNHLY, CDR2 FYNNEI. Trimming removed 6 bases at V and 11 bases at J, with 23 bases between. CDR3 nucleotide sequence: TGTGCCAGCAGAGTCGGCAGGGTTGGAACGGGGGCCCAGCATTTT. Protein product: CASRVGRVGTGAQHF.

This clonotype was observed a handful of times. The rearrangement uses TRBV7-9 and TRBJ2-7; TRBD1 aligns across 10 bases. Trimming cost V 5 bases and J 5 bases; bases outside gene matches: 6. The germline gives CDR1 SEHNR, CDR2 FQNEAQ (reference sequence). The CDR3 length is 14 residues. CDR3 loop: CASSHRDRGNEQYF. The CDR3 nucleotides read TGTGCCAGCAGCCACCGGGACAGGGGTAACGAGCAGTACTTC.

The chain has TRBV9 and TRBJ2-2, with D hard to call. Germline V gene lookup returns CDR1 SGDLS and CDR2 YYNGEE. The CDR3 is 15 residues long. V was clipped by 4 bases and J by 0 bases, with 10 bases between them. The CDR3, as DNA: TGTGCCAGCAGCACTGCCACCTCGAACACCGGGGAGCTGTTTTTT. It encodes CASSTATSNTGELFF.